These T cell receptor beta chains were read from a single sample in a study of T cell repertoires in cytomegalovirus infection. TCRdb re-derived calls from the reads in MiXCR, one entry per CDR3 protein. This sample has 200,000 to 250,000 distinct CDR3 sequences; approximately 22% occur once, and the top ten carry roughly 18%. The sequenced sample was CD8+ T cells from PBMCs. Receptors originate from a human donor in good health (CMV status not recorded). Some clones in this sample may be carry-over from other donors' samples. CDR3s include the opening cysteine and the closing phenylalanine or tryptophan. The D gene is left open where the match is weak. Rows may omit the clone size; those that give it use once, few, many or a size class.

>few|TRBV7-9|TRBJ2-1|TRBD1|15
TGTGCCAGCAGCGCCCCCGGGACAGGGCACAATGAGCAGTTCTTC
CASSAPGTGHNEQFF
>many|TRBV7-6|TRBJ2-2|NA|16
TGTGCCAGCAGCTTAGTGGCCGTAAAGGGCGCCGGGGAGCTGTTTTTT
CASSLVAVKGAGELFF
>few|TRBV28|TRBJ2-7|NA|14
TGTGCCAGCAGTTTACGGGACAAGGCCTACGAGCAGTACTTC
CASSLRDKAYEQYF
>few|TRBV28|TRBJ2-5|NA|15
TGTGCCAGCAGTCCGCAGGAGGCGGGGTACGAGACCCAGTACTTC
CASSPQEAGYETQYF
>NA|TRBV7-6|TRBJ2-1|TRBD1|15
TGTGCCAGCAGCTATGGACAGGGGGCGTCCAATGAGCAGTTCTTC
CASSYGQGASNEQFF
>NA|TRBV7-8|TRBJ1-1|NA|15
TGTGCCAGCAGCTTAGCACCGGGGGCGGACACTGAAGCTTTCTTT
CASSLAPGADTEAFF
>medium-sized|TRBV7-2|TRBJ2-1|NA|15
TGTGCCAGCAGCTTAACTTCGGGGCGCCACAATGAGCAGTTCTTC
CASSLTSGRHNEQFF
>NA|TRBV18|TRBJ2-2|TRBD1|16
TGTGCCAGCTCGCAGGGACCGGGACAGGGTGCCGGGGAGCTGTTTTTT
CASSQGPGQGAGELFF
>NA|TRBV27|TRBJ2-5|NA|14
TGTGCCAGCAGTTTAGGTCGGGACACAGAGACCCAGTACTTC
CASSLGRDTETQYF
>NA|TRBV24-1|TRBJ2-1|NA|13
TGTGCCACCAGTGGCACAGGTTACAATGAGCAGTTCTTC
CATSGTGYNEQFF
>NA|TRBV12-3/TRBV12-4|TRBJ1-1|NA|13
TGTGCCAGCAGCCTTTACCCTCACACTGAAGCTTTCTTT
CASSLYPHTEAFF
>few|TRBV20-1|TRBJ2-5|NA|14
TGCAGTGCTAGCCTTGGGGTTCTCCAAGAGACCCAGTACTTC
CSASLGVLQETQYF
>NA|TRBV10-3|TRBJ2-7|NA|12
TGTGCCATCAGTGATTTGGGGAACGAGCAGTACTTC
CAISDLGNEQYF
>once|TRBV5-4|TRBJ2-5|TRBD2|16
TGTGCCAGCAGCTTGGGGCTAGCGGGGGAGCAAGAGACCCAGTACTTC
CASSLGLAGEQETQYF
>NA|TRBV28|TRBJ1-2|NA|13
TGTGCCAGCAGTTTCATAGCAGGGGCAGGCTACACCTTC
CASSFIAGAGYTF
>NA|TRBV6-2/TRBV6-3|TRBJ2-1|TRBD2|15
TGTGCCAGCAGTACCCTAGCGGGGTGGCTTGGTGAGCAGTTCTTC
CASSTLAGWLGEQFF
>NA|TRBV9|TRBJ2-7|TRBD2|15
TGTGCCAGCAGCGTAGAGGTAGCGGGGGTCAACGAGCAGTACTTC
CASSVEVAGVNEQYF
>NA|TRBV20-1|TRBJ1-5|NA|15
TGCAGTGCTAGGGGTGAGGGTTGGGGCAATCAGCCCCAGCATTTT
CSARGEGWGNQPQHF
>NA|TRBV2|TRBJ1-1|TRBD1|16
TGTGCCAGCCTTTTGACCGGGACAGGGCTGAACACTGAAGCTTTCTTT
CASLLTGTGLNTEAFF
>NA|TRBV2|TRBJ1-3|NA|15
TGTGCCAGCAGTGCGGACAGTAGCTCTGGAAACACCATATATTTT
CASSADSSSGNTIYF
>NA|TRBV29-1|TRBJ2-7|NA|12
TGCAGCGTTGAAGGGGACCCCTACGAGCAGTACTTC
CSVEGDPYEQYF
>NA|TRBV19|TRBJ2-2|TRBD1|13
TGTGCCAGTAGTACACAGGGGTCCGGGGAGCTGTTTTTT
CASSTQGSGELFF
>NA|TRBV2|TRBJ2-3|NA|16
TGTGCCAGCAGTGAAGCGGGGGGCCCAACCACAGATACGCAGTATTTT
CASSEAGGPTTDTQYF
>NA|TRBV5-1|TRBJ2-3|NA|13
TGCGCCAGCAGCAACCTAAAAAGAGATACGCAGTATTTT
CASSNLKRDTQYF
>NA|TRBV7-8|TRBJ2-6|TRBD1|18
TGTGCCAGCAGCGGATGGGACAGGGCCGACTCTGGGGCCAACGTCCTGACTTTC
CASSGWDRADSGANVLTF
>NA|TRBV12-3/TRBV12-4|TRBJ1-2|NA|11
TGTGCCAGCAGCCAGGGTTCTGGCTACACCTTC
CASSQGSGYTF
>NA|TRBV28|TRBJ1-5|TRBD1|14
TGTGCCAGCAGTTTATTTACAGGGGTACAGCCCCAGCATTTT
CASSLFTGVQPQHF
>few|TRBV7-9|TRBJ2-7|NA|15
TGTGCCAGCAGCTTCGGACCCCCAACATCCTACGAGCAGTACTTC
CASSFGPPTSYEQYF
>NA|TRBV6-6|TRBJ2-3|NA|12
TGTGCCAGCAGTTACGACCTTACTACGCAGTATTTT
CASSYDLTTQYF
>many|TRBV7-6|TRBJ2-1|NA|13
TGTGCCAGCAGCGACTCCGGGGATTATGAGCAGTTCTTC
CASSDSGDYEQFF
>NA|TRBV7-6|TRBJ1-1|NA|12
TGTGCCAGCGGATACCTTAACACTGAAGCTTTCTTT
CASGYLNTEAFF
>NA|TRBV3-1|TRBJ2-1|TRBD2|15
TGTGCCAGCAGCCAAGGGTTAACTAGCGGGGAGTCTCAGTTCTTC
CASSQGLTSGESQFF
>few|TRBV5-1|TRBJ2-1|NA|15
TGCGCCAGCAAGGAGATTGCAAGCTCCTACAATGAGCAGTTCTTC
CASKEIASSYNEQFF
>NA|TRBV12-3/TRBV12-4|TRBJ2-1|NA|14
TGTGCCAGCATGAACGGGGGTTCCTACAATGAGCAGTTCTTC
CASMNGGSYNEQFF
>few|TRBV12-3/TRBV12-4|TRBJ1-2|NA|12
TGTGCCAGCAGAACAGGGTACTATGGCTACACCTTC
CASRTGYYGYTF
>few|TRBV27|TRBJ1-1|NA|12
TGTGCCAGCAGTCTACCTTCAGGGGTAGCTTTCTTT
CASSLPSGVAFF
>NA|TRBV20-1|TRBJ1-2|NA|13
TGCAGTGCTAGTTCCAGGACATATTATGGCTACACCTTC
CSASSRTYYGYTF
>many|TRBV29-1|TRBJ2-1|TRBD2|17
TGCAGCGTTGAAGGTCTAGAGTCGCGGGGGGGCGGGAATGAGCAGTTCTTC
CSVEGLESRGGGNEQFF
>NA|TRBV12-3/TRBV12-4|TRBJ2-1|NA|14
TGTGCCAGCAGATATTGGGGGGGCGAGGGTGAGCAGTTCTTC
CASRYWGGEGEQFF
>NA|TRBV30|TRBJ2-3|NA|15
TGTGCCTGGAGTGTAGGGCTTACAACCACAGATACGCAGTATTTT
CAWSVGLTTTDTQYF
>NA|TRBV29-1|TRBJ1-2|NA|14
TGCAGCGTTGAGGATTGGCGGGATCGAGAGGGCTACACCTTC
CSVEDWRDREGYTF
>few|TRBV12-3/TRBV12-4|TRBJ1-3|NA|14
TGTGCCAGCAGGGGTTACTCCTCTGGAAACACCATATATTTT
CASRGYSSGNTIYF
>NA|TRBV7-8|TRBJ2-1|TRBD2|16
TGTGCCAGCAGCTCACCTAGCGGGGGGGATTACAATGAGCAGTTCTTC
CASSSPSGGDYNEQFF
>NA|TRBV4-1|TRBJ1-6|NA|13
TGCGCCAGCAGCAGTGCGGTTCGTTCACCCCTCCACTTT
CASSSAVRSPLHF
>few|TRBV5-4|TRBJ2-5|NA|12
TGTGCCAGTAGCCCCGGACATAGTACCCAGTACTTC
CASSPGHSTQYF
>many|TRBV7-8|TRBJ1-1|TRBD1|13
TGTGCCAGCAGCGGGTACAGGGGGAGTGGAGCTTTCTTT
CASSGYRGSGAFF
>NA|TRBV11-2|TRBJ2-2|TRBD2|15
TGTGCCAGCACCTCCGGACTAGCGAACACCGGGGAGCTGTTTTTT
CASTSGLANTGELFF
>NA|TRBV6-1|TRBJ2-1|TRBD2|18
TGTGCCAGCAGTTTCCTGGGACTAGCGGGACAGGCCTACAATGAGCAGTTCTTC
CASSFLGLAGQAYNEQFF
>few|TRBV5-1|TRBJ2-6|NA|18
TGCGCCAGCAGCTTGGAGTTCAGCCTGGGCTCTGGGGCCAACGTCCTGACTTTC
CASSLEFSLGSGANVLTF
>NA|TRBV5-6|TRBJ2-3|NA|15
TGTGCCAGCAGTCTGTGGGGGGAACTCACAGATACGCAGTATTTT
CASSLWGELTDTQYF